These 18 T cell receptor beta chains originate from one sample sequenced in a study. Cells sorted as Tregs were CD4+, CD25+ and CD127-/low. In TCRdb, the 5' RACE reads were re-called with MiXCR into one record per CDR3 protein. The data hold fewer than 75,000 distinct CDR3 sequences, with less than 30% observed a single time. The sequenced sample consisted of tumor-infiltrating Tregs sorted from the breast tumor. These receptors were taken from a female donor with breast cancer.

With respect to this clonotype: At one end the junction does not follow the germline gene, possibly because of a read error. The chain combines TRBV9 with TRBJ1-5, with D possibly TRBD1 on 5 matching bases. Germline loops: CDR1 SGDLS, CDR2 YYNGEE. CDR3 length equals 14 residues. The CDR3 nucleotides read TGTGCCAGCAGCGTAGGATGGGGGGATCAGACCCAGCATTTT. It yields the protein CASSVGWGDQTQHF.

This clonotype ranks as medium-sized. The chain combines TRBV7-2 with TRBJ2-7; D might be TRBD2 (5 bases). The CDR3 covers 15 residues. Per germline, CDR1 SGHTA and CDR2 FQGNSA. The V gene lost 5 bases and the J gene lost 0 bases, with 14 bases spanning the gap. The CDR3 loop is CASSLRRGSSYEQYF. Written as DNA, the CDR3 is TGTGCCAGCAGCCTCCGCCGGGGAAGCTCCTACGAGCAGTACTTC.

This clonotype was detected a few times. The chain joins TRBV3-1 to TRBJ1-1; TRBD1 is a possible D gene (6 bases). V lost 7 bases to trimming and J lost 1 base, with 16 bases between them. This CDR3 is 15 amino acids long. The V gene's germline CDR1 is LGHDT and CDR2 YNNKEL (reference sequence). CDR3 sequence reads: CASTSQKQGNTEAFF. CDR3 nucleotide sequence: TGTGCCAGCACATCTCAAAAACAGGGGAACACTGAAGCTTTCTTT.

This rearrangement joins TRBV2 to TRBJ2-3; D may match TRBD1 or TRBD2 (5 bases each). The V gene's germline CDR1 is SNHLY and CDR2 FYNNEI. The CDR3 loop spans 14 amino acids. V lost 8 bases and J 0 bases, leaving 12 bases between the germline ends. CDR3 in DNA: TGTGCCAGCCGACGGGGACCTAGCACAGATACGCAGTATTTT. Encoded protein: CASRRGPSTDTQYF.

This chain connects TRBV27 to TRBJ2-1; D uncertain. This CDR3 is built from 13 residues. CDR1 MNHEY and CDR2 SMNVEV come from the germline V gene (reference sequence). V was clipped by 3 bases and J by 6 bases, with 9 bases between them. CDR3 protein: CASSLRRLNEQFF. The CDR3 DNA follows: TGTGCCAGCAGTTTGAGAAGGCTCAATGAGCAGTTCTTC.

This clonotype was detected many times. V and J are TRBV6-5 and TRBJ2-2; the D call may be TRBD1 or TRBD2 (5 bases each). V shed 0 bases and J shed 2 bases, with 10 bases lying between them. The germline gives CDR1 MNHEY, CDR2 SVGAGI. The CDR3 covers 16 residues. This CDR3 is CASSYSSGANTGELFF. CDR3 nucleotide sequence: TGTGCCAGCAGTTACTCGTCCGGGGCTAACACCGGGGAGCTGTTTTTT.

This clonotype has only a few counts. The chain carries TRBV19 and TRBJ1-1; D is ambiguous. This CDR3 has 12 amino acids. V shed 3 bases and J shed 11 bases, with 13 bases lying between them. The germline V gene encodes CDR1 LNHDA and CDR2 SQIVND (reference sequence). CDR3 residues: CASSIHLAVAFF. Here the CDR3 DNA reads TGTGCCAGTAGTATCCATTTGGCAGTCGCTTTCTTT.

V and J are TRBV7-3 and TRBJ2-1; a weak D match, TRBD2 (6 bases). V was trimmed by 5 bases and J by 5 bases, leaving 22 bases between them. Germline V gene sequence: CDR1 SGHTA, CDR2 FQGTGA. This CDR3 region has 17 residues. The CDR3 nucleotides are TGTGCCAGCAGCCCAAGACCCGGGACGGGGGAACACAATGAGCAGTTCTTC. Encoded protein: CASSPRPGTGEHNEQFF.

The J gene is TRBJ2-5, the V gene TRBV5-1; D tentatively reads TRBD1 or TRBD2 (6 bases each). Germline assignment: CDR1 SGHRS and CDR2 YFSETQ. This CDR3 is built from 13 residues. V lost 2 bases to trimming and J lost 4 bases, with 9 bases between them. Written as DNA, the CDR3 is TGCGCCAGCAGCTTCGGAGGGGGAGAGACCCAGTACTTC. Residues: CASSFGGGETQYF.

The V and J genes are TRBV5-1 and TRBJ1-2; D is unclear. CDR3 size: 14 residues. Germline CDR1 and CDR2: SGHRS and YFSETQ. The ends were cut back, 3 bases at V and 6 bases at J, with 15 bases in the middle. The CDR3, as DNA: TGCGCCAGCAGCTCGGAGCTCACACCTAATGGCTACACCTTC. Translation: CASSSELTPNGYTF.

The chain is built from TRBV4-2 and TRBJ2-2; 7 bases map to TRBD1. Germline assignment: CDR1 LGHNA and CDR2 YNFKEQ. V lost 1 base and J lost 1; bases outside the gene matches: 0. The CDR3 length is 15 residues. This CDR3 is CASSQGTGNTGELFF. As DNA, the CDR3 is TGTGCCAGCAGCCAAGGGACAGGGAACACCGGGGAGCTGTTTTTT.

This clonotype was detected many times. This rearrangement joins TRBV10-3 to TRBJ2-1; TRBD2 matches 7 bases. This CDR3 spans 15 amino acids. Unmatched junction bases numbered 6, after V lost 0 bases and J lost 7 bases. CDR1 is ENHRY, CDR2 SYGVKD, per germline. DNA for the CDR3: TGTGCCATCAGTGAGTCGGGTAGCGGGTATAATGAGCAGTTCTTC. Its translation: CAISESGSGYNEQFF.

The rearrangement links TRBV5-5 to TRBJ2-7; D gene ambiguous. Trimming took off 0 bases at V and 5 bases at J, with 9 bases between the two ends. CDR1 and CDR2 (germline): SGHKS, YYEKEE (reference sequence). This CDR3 is 13 amino acids long. The CDR3, as DNA: TGTGCCAGCAGCTTGGGTCCTACGGACGAGCAGTACTTC. Translation gives CASSLGPTDEQYF.

The table lists this clonotype with a few counts. The CDR3 nucleotides are TGTGCCAGCAATCAGGGTGTTGGTCAGCCCCAGCATTTT. Protein product: CASNQGVGQPQHF. V gene TRBV12-3 or TRBV12-4 combines with J gene TRBJ1-5, with D possibly matching TRBD1 (5 bases). The length of the CDR3 is 13 residues. The V and J ends lost 7 bases and 6 bases respectively, with 13 bases between them.

This chain joins TRBV18 and TRBJ2-7, with 9 bases identical to TRBD1. J gave up 4 bases and V 2 bases, and 3 bases lay outside the gene matches. Germline loops: CDR1 KGHSH, CDR2 LQKENI. The CDR3 is 14 amino acids. Here the CDR3 DNA reads TGTGCCAGCTCACCAACGGGACAGGGTTACGAGCAGTACTTC. Amino acid sequence: CASSPTGQGYEQYF.

This clonotype was detected ten times or more. The genes are TRBV4-1 and TRBJ2-3, with 13 nucleotides matching TRBD2. With 4 bases clipped from V and 1 base from J, the junction kept 8 bases outside the gene matches. CDR1 MGHRA and CDR2 YSYEKL come from the germline V gene. The CDR3 spans 18 residues. In DNA form, the CDR3 reads TGCGCCAGCAGCCCCGTTTTCGGACTAGCGGGGGGCACAGATACGCAGTATTTT. Amino acid sequence: CASSPVFGLAGGTDTQYF.

The gene calls are TRBV5-1 and TRBJ2-1; D not certain. This CDR3 has 13 amino acids. Germline V gene lookup returns CDR1 SGHRS and CDR2 YFSETQ. Between the trimmed V and J ends, which lost 3 bases and 7 bases, there was a span of 11 bases. The CDR3 DNA reads as TGCGCCAGCAGCTCGTTATTCTCGAATGAGCAGTTCTTC. Protein: CASSSLFSNEQFF.

This clonotype was seen many times. The chain joins TRBV12-3 or TRBV12-4 to TRBJ2-3; D is uncertain. Trimming took off 2 bases at V and 7 bases at J, with 4 bases between the two ends. The CDR3 sequence is 11 residues long. CDR3 sequence (DNA): TGTGCCAGCAGTTTACTGAATACGCAGTATTTT. It is translated as CASSLLNTQYF.